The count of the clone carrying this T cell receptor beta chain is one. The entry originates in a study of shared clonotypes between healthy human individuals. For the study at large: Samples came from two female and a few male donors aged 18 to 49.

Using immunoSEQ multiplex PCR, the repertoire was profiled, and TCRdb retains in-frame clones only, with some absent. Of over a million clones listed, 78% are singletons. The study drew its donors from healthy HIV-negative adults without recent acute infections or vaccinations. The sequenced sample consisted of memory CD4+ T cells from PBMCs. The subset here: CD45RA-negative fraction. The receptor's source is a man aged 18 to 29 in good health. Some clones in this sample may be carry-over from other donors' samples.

The DNA for the CDR3 is TGTGCCAGCTCAGCTGACCAGGGGGGGATAGCTGAAGCTTTCTTT. Residues: CASSADQGGIAEAFF. The gene calls are TRBV18 and TRBJ1-1, with 7 bases lining up with TRBD1. Germline V gene sequence: CDR1 KGHSH, CDR2 LQKENI. The ends lost 5 bases at V and 6 bases at J; junction bases unmatched: 12. This CDR3 spans 15 amino acids.